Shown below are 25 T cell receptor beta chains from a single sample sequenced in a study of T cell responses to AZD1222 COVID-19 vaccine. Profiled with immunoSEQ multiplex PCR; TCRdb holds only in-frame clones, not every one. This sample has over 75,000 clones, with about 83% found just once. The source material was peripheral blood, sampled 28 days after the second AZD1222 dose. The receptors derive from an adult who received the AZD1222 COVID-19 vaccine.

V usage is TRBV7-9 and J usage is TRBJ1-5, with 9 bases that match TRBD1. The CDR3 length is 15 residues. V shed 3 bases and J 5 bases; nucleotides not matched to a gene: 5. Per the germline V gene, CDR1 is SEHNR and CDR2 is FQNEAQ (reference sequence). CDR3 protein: CASSFGTGFYQPQHF. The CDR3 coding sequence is TGTGCCAGCAGCTTTGGGACAGGGTTTTATCAGCCCCAGCATTTT.

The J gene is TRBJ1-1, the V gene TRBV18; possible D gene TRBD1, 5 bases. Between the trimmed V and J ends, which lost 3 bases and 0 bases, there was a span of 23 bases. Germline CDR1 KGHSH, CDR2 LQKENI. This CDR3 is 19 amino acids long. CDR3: CASSPSPWDGVSMNTEAFF. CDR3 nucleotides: TGTGCCAGCTCACCCTCGCCGTGGGACGGAGTGTCCATGAACACTGAAGCTTTCTTT.

The chain's CDR3 is CASSSGQGHYNEQFF. As DNA, the CDR3 is TGTGCCAGCAGCTCGGGACAGGGACACTACAATGAGCAGTTCTTC. This chain connects TRBV7-9 to TRBJ2-1; 9 nucleotides agree with TRBD1. The CDR3 consists of 15 residues. The germline CDR1 and CDR2 sequences are SEHNR and FQNEAQ (reference sequence). Trimming cost V 4 bases and J 3 bases; bases outside gene matches: 4. Variable domain in full (rest from reference TRBV7-9 and TRBJ2-1): DTGVSQNPRHKITKRGQNVTFRCDPISEHNRLYWYRQTLGQGPEFLTYFQNEAQLEKSRLLSDRFSAERPKGSFSTLEIQRTEQGDSAMYLCASSSGQGHYNEQFFGPGTRLTVL.

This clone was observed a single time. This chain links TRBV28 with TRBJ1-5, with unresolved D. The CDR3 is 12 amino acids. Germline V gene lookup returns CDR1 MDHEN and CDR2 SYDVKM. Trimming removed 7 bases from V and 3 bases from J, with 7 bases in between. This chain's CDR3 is CASIGPNQPQHF. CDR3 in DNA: TGTGCCAGCATAGGGCCCAATCAGCCCCAGCATTTT.

CDR3 loop: CSVATGTGNQPQHF. The CDR3 DNA reads TGCAGCGTCGCGACAGGGACGGGCAATCAGCCCCAGCATTTT. The chain has TRBV29-1 and TRBJ1-5; the match to TRBD1 covers 7 bases. The CDR3 is 14 amino acids. Germline V lookup: CDR1 SQVTM, CDR2 ANQGSEA. The V and J ends lost 6 bases and 2 bases, in that order; junction bases with no gene match: 7.

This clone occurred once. The CDR3: CASKKRDRTNEKLFF. CDR3 nucleotides: TGTGCCAGCAAAAAGAGGGATAGGACTAATGAAAAACTGTTTTTT. The genes are TRBV6-5 and TRBJ1-4, with D uncertain. There are 15 residues in the CDR3. Germline CDR1 reads MNHEY; CDR2 reads SVGAGI. The V gene lost 7 bases and the J gene lost 2 bases, with 14 bases spanning the gap.

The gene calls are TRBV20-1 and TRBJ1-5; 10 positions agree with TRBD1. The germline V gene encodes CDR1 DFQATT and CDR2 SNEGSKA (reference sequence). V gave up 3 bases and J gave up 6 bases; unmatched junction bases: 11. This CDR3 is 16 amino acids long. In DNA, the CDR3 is TGCAGTGCTAGTCCGGAGACAGGGGGCACCGGTCAGCCCCAGCATTTT. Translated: CSASPETGGTGQPQHF.

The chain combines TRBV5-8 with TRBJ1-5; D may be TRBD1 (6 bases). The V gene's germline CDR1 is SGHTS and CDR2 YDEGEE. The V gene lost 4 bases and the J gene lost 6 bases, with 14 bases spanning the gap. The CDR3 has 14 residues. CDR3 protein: CASSPRGASQPQHF. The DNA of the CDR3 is TGTGCCAGCAGCCCGAGGGGGGCGAGTCAGCCCCAGCATTTT.

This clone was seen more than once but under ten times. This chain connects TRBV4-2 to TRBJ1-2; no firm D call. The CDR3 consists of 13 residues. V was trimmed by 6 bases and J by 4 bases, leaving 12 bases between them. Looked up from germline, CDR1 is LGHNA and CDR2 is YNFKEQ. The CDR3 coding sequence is TGTGCCAGCAGTTCGGTGGAGGGCTATGGCTACACCTTC. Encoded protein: CASSSVEGYGYTF.

CDR3 DNA: TGTGCCAGCAGCTTCCAGGGACAGACCATATATTTT. Translating gives CASSFQGQTIYF. V is TRBV7-2 and J is TRBJ1-3; the match to TRBD1 covers 7 bases. Trimming cost V 3 bases and J 10 bases; bases outside gene matches: 3. From germline, CDR1 is SGHTA and CDR2 FQGNSA. The CDR3 runs to 12 residues. The whole variable domain, filled in from reference TRBV7-2 and TRBJ1-3, reads GAGVSQSPSNKVTEKGKDVELRCDPISGHTALYWYRQSLGQGLEFLIYFQGNSAPDKSGLPSDRFSAERTGGSVSTLTIQRTQQEDSAVYLCASSFQGQTIYFGEGSWLTVV.

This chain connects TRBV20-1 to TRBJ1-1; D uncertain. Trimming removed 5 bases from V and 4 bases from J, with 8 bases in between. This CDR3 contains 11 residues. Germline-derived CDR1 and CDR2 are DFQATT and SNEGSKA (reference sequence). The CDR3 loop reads CSARPTTEAFF. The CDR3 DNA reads TGCAGTGCTCGCCCGACCACTGAAGCTTTCTTT.

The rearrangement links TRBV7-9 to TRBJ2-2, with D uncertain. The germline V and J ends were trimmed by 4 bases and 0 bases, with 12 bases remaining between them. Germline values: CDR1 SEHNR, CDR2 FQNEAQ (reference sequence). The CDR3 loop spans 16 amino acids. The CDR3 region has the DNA TGTGCCAGCAGCTCCCGCCCCGGGCCGAACACCGGGGAGCTGTTTTTT. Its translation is CASSSRPGPNTGELFF.

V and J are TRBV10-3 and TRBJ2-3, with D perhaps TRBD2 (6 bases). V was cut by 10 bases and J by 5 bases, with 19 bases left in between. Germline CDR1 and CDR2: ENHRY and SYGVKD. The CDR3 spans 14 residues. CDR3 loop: CATNHGGAEDTQYF. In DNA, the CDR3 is TGTGCCACCAACCATGGCGGGGCGGAAGATACGCAGTATTTT.

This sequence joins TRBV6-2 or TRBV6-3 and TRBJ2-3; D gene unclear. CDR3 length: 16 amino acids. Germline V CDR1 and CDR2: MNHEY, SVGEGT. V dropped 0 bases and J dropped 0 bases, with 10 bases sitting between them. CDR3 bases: TGTGCCAGCAGTTACTCGCAGACGGCTAGCACAGATACGCAGTATTTT. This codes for CASSYSQTASTDTQYF.

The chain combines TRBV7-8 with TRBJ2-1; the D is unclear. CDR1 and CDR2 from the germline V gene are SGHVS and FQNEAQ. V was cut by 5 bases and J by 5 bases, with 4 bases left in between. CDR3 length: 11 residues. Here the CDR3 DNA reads TGTGCCAGCAGCAGGGACAATGAGCAGTTCTTC. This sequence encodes CASSRDNEQFF.

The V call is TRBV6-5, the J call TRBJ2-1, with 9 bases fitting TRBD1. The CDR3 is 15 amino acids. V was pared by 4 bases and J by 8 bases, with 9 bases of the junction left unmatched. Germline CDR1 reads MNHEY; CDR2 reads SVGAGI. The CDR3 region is CASSFSGTGSYEQFF. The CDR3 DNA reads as TGTGCCAGCAGTTTTTCCGGGACAGGGTCCTATGAGCAGTTCTTC.

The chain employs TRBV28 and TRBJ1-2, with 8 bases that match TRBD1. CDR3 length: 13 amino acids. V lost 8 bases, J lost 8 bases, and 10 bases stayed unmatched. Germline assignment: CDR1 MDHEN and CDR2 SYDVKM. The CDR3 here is CASSSPGQDGYTF. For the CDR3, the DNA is TGTGCCAGCTCGAGCCCGGGACAGGACGGCTACACCTTC.

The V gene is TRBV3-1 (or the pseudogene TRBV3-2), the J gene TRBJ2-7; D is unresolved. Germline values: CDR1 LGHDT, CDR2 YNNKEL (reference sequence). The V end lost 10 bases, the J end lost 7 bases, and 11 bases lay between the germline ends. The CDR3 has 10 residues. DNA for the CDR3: TGTGCCAACCCCCCCAGGGAGCAGTACTTC. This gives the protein CANPPREQYF.

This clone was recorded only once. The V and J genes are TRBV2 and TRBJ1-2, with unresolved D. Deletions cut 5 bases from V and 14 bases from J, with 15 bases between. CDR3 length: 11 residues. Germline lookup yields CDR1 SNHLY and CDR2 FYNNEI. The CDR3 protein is CASSYSGGLTF. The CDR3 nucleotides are TGTGCCAGCAGTTACTCGGGTGGCTTAACCTTC. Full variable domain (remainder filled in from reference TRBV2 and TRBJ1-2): EPEVTQTPSHQVTQMGQEVILRCVPISNHLYFYWYRQILGQKVEFLVSFYNNEISEKSEIFDDQFSVERPDGSNFTLKIRSTKLEDSAMYFCASSYSGGLTFGSGTRLTVV.

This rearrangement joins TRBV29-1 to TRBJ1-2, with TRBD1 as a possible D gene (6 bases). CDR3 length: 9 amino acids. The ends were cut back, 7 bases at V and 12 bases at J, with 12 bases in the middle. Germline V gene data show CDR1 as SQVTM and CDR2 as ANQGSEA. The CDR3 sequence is CSAGDGDTF. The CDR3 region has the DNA TGCAGCGCAGGGGACGGTGACACCTTC.

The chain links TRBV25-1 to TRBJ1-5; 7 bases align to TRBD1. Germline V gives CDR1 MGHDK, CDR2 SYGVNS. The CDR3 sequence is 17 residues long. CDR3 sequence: CAITPYPGTAGSQPQHF. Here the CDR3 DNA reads TGTGCAATCACGCCCTACCCAGGGACAGCCGGGAGTCAGCCCCAGCATTTT.

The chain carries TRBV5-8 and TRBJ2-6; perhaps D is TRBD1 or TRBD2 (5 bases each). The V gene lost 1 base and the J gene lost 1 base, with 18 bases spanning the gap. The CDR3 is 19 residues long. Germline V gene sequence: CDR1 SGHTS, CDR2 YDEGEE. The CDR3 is CASSLSYGTLRSGANVLTF. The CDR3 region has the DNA TGTGCCAGCAGCTTGTCCTACGGGACCCTTCGTTCTGGGGCCAACGTCCTGACTTTC.

In DNA form, the CDR3 reads TGTGCCAGTAGTTTCCGGACCGCCTACGAGCAGTACTTC. Amino acids: CASSFRTAYEQYF. This chain joins TRBV19 and TRBJ2-7; D is undetermined. Germline V gene lookup returns CDR1 LNHDA and CDR2 SQIVND (reference sequence). Trimming left V 5 bases short and J 2 bases short, with 10 bases between. The CDR3 has 13 residues.

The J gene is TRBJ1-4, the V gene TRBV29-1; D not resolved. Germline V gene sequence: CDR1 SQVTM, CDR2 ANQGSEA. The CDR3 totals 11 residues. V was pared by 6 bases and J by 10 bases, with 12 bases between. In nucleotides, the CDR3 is TGCAGCGTCGGACGCGAGGGAAAACTGTTTTTT. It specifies CSVGREGKLFF.

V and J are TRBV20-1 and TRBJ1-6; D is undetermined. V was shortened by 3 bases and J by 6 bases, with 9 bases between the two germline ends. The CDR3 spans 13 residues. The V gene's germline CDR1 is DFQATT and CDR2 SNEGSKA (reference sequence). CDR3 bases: TGCAGTGCTAGTTTTCTTCTTAATTCACCCCTCCACTTT. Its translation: CSASFLLNSPLHF.